This is a list of T cell receptor beta chains from one sample in a study of technical replicates of blood from four donors. Produced via immunoSEQ multiplex PCR; TCRdb's table is partial and in-frame only. The repertoire holds 65,000 to 85,000 clones, with 85% to 95% as singletons. The sample taken for sequencing was T cells isolated from PBMCs. The receptor source for this set is a human donor in good health. CDR3s include the opening cysteine and the closing phenylalanine or tryptophan. A D gene is named only where the DNA matches it firmly. Clone size is not always given. Where it is, it says once, few, many or a class for expanded clones.

D,V,J,size,DNA,CDR3
NA,TRBV13,TRBJ2-7,NA,TGTGCCAGCAGCTTTCACAGGGTTGCGAGCTACGAGCAGTACTTC,CASSFHRVASYEQYF
TRBD2,TRBV19,TRBJ2-1,NA,TGTGCCAGTAGTATGGAGGGTTCAGGGGGTCTAGCGGGATCATACAATGAGCAGTTCTTC,CASSMEGSGGLAGSYNEQFF
TRBD2,TRBV13,TRBJ2-1,once,TGTGCCAGCAGCCTCGGGACTAGCGGCTACAATGAGCAGTTCTTC,CASSLGTSGYNEQFF
TRBD1,TRBV15,TRBJ2-2,NA,TGTGCCACCAGCAGAGATTTTCTTTTGGGACAGGTTGTGAACACCGGGGAGCTGTTTTTT,CATSRDFLLGQVVNTGELFF
NA,TRBV15,TRBJ2-1,NA,TGTGCCACCAGCAGGACTACTTCCTACAATGAGCAGTTCTTC,CATSRTTSYNEQFF
TRBD2,TRBV5-6,TRBJ2-7,NA,TGTGCCAGCAGCTTAACGGGAGGCTACTACGAGCAGTACTTC,CASSLTGGYYEQYF
NA,TRBV5-4,TRBJ2-7,NA,TGTGCCAGCAGCTTGTTTACCTACGAGCAGTACTTC,CASSLFTYEQYF
NA,TRBV21-1,TRBJ1-1,NA,TGTGCCAGCAGCAAAGAAGCTGAGGTTGAAGACACTGAAGCTTTCTTT,CASSKEAEVEDTEAFF
NA,TRBV29-1,TRBJ2-5,NA,TGCAGCACTTCCGAGACCCAGTACTTC,CSTSETQYF
NA,TRBV30,TRBJ2-2,NA,TGTGCCTGGAGTTATGTGAACACCGGGGAGCTGTTTTTT,CAWSYVNTGELFF
TRBD2,TRBV7-9,TRBJ2-2,NA,TGTGCCAGCAGCTTTAGCGGGAGTATCAGCACCGGGGAGCTGTTTTTT,CASSFSGSISTGELFF
TRBD1,TRBV9,TRBJ1-1,NA,TGTGCCAGCAGCTTGACAGGGGCCGCTGGGACTGAAGCTTTCTTT,CASSLTGAAGTEAFF
TRBD2,TRBV7-9,TRBJ2-3,NA,TGTGCCAGCAGCTCCACACGAATTCTAGCGGGGTTTAGCACAGATACGCAGTATTTT,CASSSTRILAGFSTDTQYF
NA,TRBV11-3,TRBJ2-7,NA,TGTGCCAGCAGTTCGTACAGGGGGGGAGGCTACGAGCAGTACTTC,CASSSYRGGGYEQYF
TRBD1,TRBV6-5,TRBJ2-7,NA,TGTGCCAGCAGTGCCCCCGGGACAGGTTTCTACGAGCAGTACTTC,CASSAPGTGFYEQYF
NA,TRBV4-1,TRBJ1-1,once,TGCGCCAGCAGCTTACGGGGGGGTTTAGTGGACACTGAAGCTTTCTTT,CASSLRGGLVDTEAFF
TRBD1,TRBV23-1,TRBJ2-1,once,TGCGCCAACTACGACCGGGACAGGGAGTTCAATGAGCAGTTCTTC,CANYDRDREFNEQFF
TRBD1,TRBV5-1,TRBJ1-4,NA,TGCGCCAGCAGCTACTCCTTGTTACCGGGACAGGCAAAAGAAAAACTGTTTTTT,CASSYSLLPGQAKEKLFF
TRBD2,TRBV19,TRBJ2-1,NA,TGTGCCAGTAGCCTGCTAGGGACTAGCGCCTACAATGAGCAGTTCTTC,CASSLLGTSAYNEQFF
TRBD1,TRBV18,TRBJ1-4,NA,TGTGCCAGCTCACCGTCCGGGACAGGTGATGAAAAACTGTTTTTT,CASSPSGTGDEKLFF
TRBD2,TRBV27,TRBJ2-7,NA,TGTGCCAGCAGTTTATCGGGAGTAGCGGGAGTCTTACACTACGAGCAGTACTTC,CASSLSGVAGVLHYEQYF
TRBD2,TRBV11-2,TRBJ2-7,NA,TGTGCCAGCAGCTTACCGGGACTAGTAGCCGAGCAGTACTTC,CASSLPGLVAEQYF
TRBD2,TRBV9,TRBJ2-7,NA,TGTGCCAGCAGCGTAGAGGCGGGAGCCACCTACGAGCAGTACTTC,CASSVEAGATYEQYF
NA,TRBV4-3,TRBJ2-7,NA,TGCGCCAGCAGCCAAGATGCGAGGCCAGACTACGAGCAGTACTTC,CASSQDARPDYEQYF
TRBD2,TRBV10-3,TRBJ2-3,once,TGTGCCACCCGACTAGCGGGCGCTACTAGCACAGATACGCAGTATTTT,CATRLAGATSTDTQYF
NA,TRBV30,TRBJ2-7,few,TGTGCCTGGAGTCCACAGGGAGCGCAGTACTTC,CAWSPQGAQYF